This T cell receptor (beta chain) was captured by sequencing in a study of siplizumab effects on memory and regulatory T cells. Concerning this clone: Its matching antigen is unknown.

CDR3 length: 14 residues. With 2 bases clipped from V and 7 bases from J, the junction kept 6 bases outside the gene matches. Germline lookup yields CDR1 GTSNPN and CDR2 SVGIG (reference sequence). Assays captured 10^5 or so TCR templates per sample. The protocol was immunoSEQ multiplex PCR, while the TCRdb copy is restricted to in-frame clones and leaves out a portion. The sample lists approximately 100,000 clones; about 94% were seen once. Broader study findings: Proliferating CD4+ or CD8+ clones, roughly 80-97% of them, lacked an assignable naive or memory phenotype. Greater diversity than memory cells seemed evident in naive T cells, which also appeared to be major alloresponse contributors.

The TCR sequence derives from a human donor in good health. V is TRBV30 and J is TRBJ1-4, with TRBD1 identical over 8 bases. What was sequenced was non-Treg CD4+ T cells sorted from blood. The CDR3, as DNA: TGTGCCTGGAGTTCGGGACAGGAACTTGAAAAACTGTTTTTT. Protein sequence: CAWSSGQELEKLFF.